At least ten counts were recorded for the clone carrying this T cell receptor beta chain. Its antigen is currently unknown. Other DNA sequences in the same sample also yield this CDR3. Among the patients, none had received any treatment before thyroid surgery. Original processing notes: Clinicopathological groups of papillary thyroid cancer showed CDR3 differences that were used to build a distant-metastasis classifier. Via MiXCR, TCRdb re-called the PCR reads. These V and J calls rely on TCRdb rather than the paper's analysis. The sample includes approximately 58,000 clones, 20% of them seen just once. The entry originates in a study of metastatic and nonmetastatic thyroid tumors. Study-wide results and limits: Across blood and tumor, TCR beta diversity in malignant thyroid tumors was reportedly significantly higher than in benign nodules.

This CDR3 is built from 14 residues. Trimming removed 4 bases from V and 14 bases from J; junction bases left unmatched: 10. Germline CDR1 and CDR2: MRHNA and SNTAGT. The clonotype was recovered from a female donor with papillary thyroid cancer or a benign thyroid nodule (not recorded which). Some clones in this sample may be carry-over from other donors' samples. The V and J genes are TRBV6-4 and TRBJ2-1; 11 positions agree with TRBD1. The source material was blood. CDR3 sequence reads: CASSAGPGQGVKFF. The CDR3 DNA sequence: TGTGCCAGCAGTGCCGGGCCGGGACAGGGGGTGAAGTTCTTC.